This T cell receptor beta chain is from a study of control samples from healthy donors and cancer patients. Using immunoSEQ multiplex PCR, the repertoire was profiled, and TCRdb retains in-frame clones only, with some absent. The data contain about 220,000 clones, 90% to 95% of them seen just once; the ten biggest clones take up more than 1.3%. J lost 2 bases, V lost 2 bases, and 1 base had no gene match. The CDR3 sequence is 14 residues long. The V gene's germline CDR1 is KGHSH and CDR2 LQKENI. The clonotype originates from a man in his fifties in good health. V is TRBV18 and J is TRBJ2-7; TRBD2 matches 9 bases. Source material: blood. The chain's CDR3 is CASSPAGGTYEQYV. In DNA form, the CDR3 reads TGTGCCAGCTCACCAGCGGGGGGGACCTACGAGCAGTACGTC.